This T cell receptor (beta chain) was profiled in a study of control samples from healthy donors and cancer patients. Measured with immunoSEQ multiplex PCR; TCRdb has only the in-frame clones, and not every one. This table has more than 25,000 clones, roughly 95% appearing once. Deletions cut 2 bases from V and 4 bases from J, with 9 bases between. This CDR3 is built from 14 residues. Germline loops: CDR1 MNHEY, CDR2 SVGEGT. The chain employs TRBV6-2 or TRBV6-3 and TRBJ1-5, with D perhaps TRBD1 (6 bases). The sequenced material came from blood. This receptor was obtained from a man in his sixties in good health. The DNA of the CDR3 is TGTGCCAGCAGTTACGACAGGACTAATCAGCCCCAGCATTTT. It codes for CASSYDRTNQPQHF.